This T cell receptor (beta chain) is drawn from a study of blood T cells in healthy people across ages. Losses at the gene ends were 5 bases for V and 8 bases for J; bases not matched to a gene: 5. This CDR3 comprises 12 residues. Looked up from germline, CDR1 is SEHNR and CDR2 is FQNEAQ (reference sequence). Combining a sample-barcoded 5' primer with a J-beta primer mix, a second PCR ran for 7 to 11 cycles. Every single cDNA molecule received a tag from a template-switch adaptor with 12 random nucleotides. TCRdb itself ran the 5' RACE reads through MiXCR, one entry per CDR3 protein. The profile shows roughly 800,000 distinct CDR3 sequences, over 45% of them singletons.

The sequence was obtained from a man in his thirties or forties in good health. V usage is TRBV7-9 and J usage is TRBJ1-2; 7 nucleotides line up with TRBD1. Specimen: blood. CDR3 sequence (DNA): TGTGCCAGCAGCGTTACAGGGGAGGGCTACACCTTC. The encoded protein is CASSVTGEGYTF.